A selection of T cell receptor beta chains follows, all from one sample in a study of cytomegalovirus exposure and HLA in healthy donors. Clones were read by immunoSEQ multiplex PCR, and TCRdb kept only the in-frame ones, dropping some. The sample gives a few hundred thousand clones, roughly 80% of which show up once; about 3% is in the top ten. Sequenced input: PBMCs. These receptors came from a young man in good health and CMV-seronegative. CDR3s include the opening cysteine and the closing phenylalanine or tryptophan. The D gene is left open where the match is weak. Clone size is given for some rows only: seen once, a few or many times, or a class if the clone is expanded.

>TRBJ1-3|TRBV28|.|.
CASSFPGQFSGNTIYF
TGTGCCAGCAGTTTTCCGGGACAATTCTCTGGAAACACCATATATTTT
>TRBJ1-3|TRBV15|.|.
CATSREQGGNTIYF
TGTGCCACCAGCAGAGAACAGGGAGGAAACACCATATATTTT
>TRBJ1-4|TRBV5-6|.|.
CASSLGGTPSFGLFF
TGTGCCAGCAGCTTGGGAGGGACACCGTCGTTCGGACTGTTTTTT
>TRBJ2-6|TRBV19|.|TRBD1
CASSTGTGGYGGASVLTF
TGTGCCAGTAGTACTGGGACAGGGGGCTACGGTGGGGCCAGCGTCCTGACTTTC
>TRBJ1-1|TRBV5-1|.|TRBD1
CASSLGTGTARDTEAFF
TGCGCCAGCAGCTTGGGGACAGGGACGGCCAGGGACACTGAAGCTTTCTTT
>TRBJ1-1|TRBV4-1|.|TRBD1
CASSQVRDRGDRGEAFF
TGCGCCAGCAGCCAAGTTAGGGACAGGGGCGACCGGGGTGAAGCTTTCTTT
>TRBJ2-6|TRBV5-4|.|.
CASSGEAGASVLTF
TGTGCCAGCTCGGGGGAAGCTGGGGCCAGCGTCCTGACTTTC
>TRBJ2-3|TRBV7-2|few|TRBD2
CASSLRLATDTQYF
TGTGCCAGCAGCTTACGACTAGCCACAGATACGCAGTATTTT
>TRBJ2-3|TRBV11-2|.|TRBD2
CASSFSLGGSTDTQYF
TGTGCCAGCAGCTTTTCTTTGGGGGGGAGCACAGATACGCAGTATTTT
>TRBJ1-2|TRBV27|.|.
CASSLNRDGGYTF
TGTGCCAGCAGTTTAAACAGGGATGGTGGCTACACCTTC
>TRBJ1-6|TRBV7-6|.|.
CASSLDSRRPLHF
TGTGCCAGCAGCTTAGATTCTCGTCGACCCCTCCACTTT
>TRBJ2-5|TRBV4-2|.|TRBD2
CASSQDRAGNQETQYF
TGTGCCAGCAGCCAAGATAGAGCGGGGAACCAAGAGACCCAGTACTTC
>TRBJ2-5|TRBV29-1|.|TRBD1
CSVKIGGAPWETQYF
TGCAGCGTTAAAATAGGGGGCGCCCCCTGGGAGACCCAGTACTTC
>TRBJ2-4|TRBV5-1|.|.
CASSLEIGGAKNIQYF
TGCGCCAGCAGCTTGGAAATCGGGGGAGCCAAAAACATTCAGTACTTC
>TRBJ1-4|TRBV4-3|.|.
CASSQDRHNRVEKLFF
TGCGCCAGCAGCCAAGATAGGCACAACCGGGTGGAAAAACTGTTTTTT
>TRBJ2-5|TRBV2|few|TRBD2
CASSELPGGIETQYF
TGTGCCAGCAGTGAACTCCCGGGAGGGATAGAGACCCAGTACTTC
>TRBJ2-7|TRBV2|.|.
CASGYSYEQYF
TGTGCCAGCGGTTACAGCTACGAGCAGTACTTC
>TRBJ1-3|TRBV21-1|.|.
CASSGIQDPSGNTIYF
TGTGCCAGTTCCGGAATACAGGACCCCTCTGGAAACACCATATATTTT
>TRBJ2-3|TRBV4-2|.|.
CASSLESTDTQYF
TGTGCCAGCAGCCTTGAGAGCACAGATACGCAGTATTTT
>TRBJ1-2|TRBV6-1|.|TRBD1
CASSNRGGGLYGYTF
TGTGCCAGCAGTAACAGGGGGGGCGGGTTATATGGCTACACCTTC
>TRBJ2-7|TRBV28|.|.
CATSRDSGEQYF
TGTGCCACCAGCAGGGATTCTGGGGAGCAGTACTTC
>TRBJ2-3|TRBV5-1|.|.
CASSPWRSSTDTQYF
TGCGCCAGCAGCCCGTGGAGATCTAGCACAGATACGCAGTATTTT
>TRBJ2-5|TRBV5-1|few|TRBD2
CASSLTSGVQETQYF
TGCGCCAGCAGCTTGACCAGCGGGGTCCAAGAGACCCAGTACTTC
>TRBJ1-5|TRBV28|.|.
CASGRDHYSNQPQHF
TGTGCCAGCGGGAGGGATCATTATAGCAATCAGCCCCAGCATTTT
>TRBJ2-2|TRBV27|.|.
CASSPSFGELFF
TGTGCCAGCAGTCCCTCGTTCGGGGAGCTGTTTTTT
>TRBJ2-5|TRBV29-1|.|TRBD1
CSAGPRGQETQYF
TGCAGCGCCGGGCCCAGGGGGCAAGAGACCCAGTACTTC
>TRBJ1-2|TRBV27|.|TRBD1
CASSWDRGGGYTF
TGTGCCAGCAGTTGGGACAGGGGGGGAGGCTACACCTTC
>TRBJ2-1|TRBV27|.|.
CASNKQGTYNEQFF
TGTGCCAGCAATAAACAGGGTACCTACAATGAGCAGTTCTTC
>TRBJ1-1|TRBV28|.|.
CASSFLRYNTEAFF
TGTGCCAGCAGTTTCCTGCGGTATAACACTGAAGCTTTCTTT
>TRBJ2-5|TRBV28|.|TRBD1
CASSSGQGPREETQYF
TGTGCCAGCAGTTCGGGACAGGGGCCCAGGGAAGAGACCCAGTACTTC
>TRBJ1-1|TRBV19|.|.
CASSTRQPAFGTEAFF
TGTGCCAGTAGTACCCGACAGCCGGCGTTTGGGACTGAAGCTTTCTTT
>TRBJ2-2|TRBV7-3|once|TRBD2
CASSSRLAGASPPGELFF
TGTGCCAGCAGCTCAAGACTAGCGGGGGCGAGTCCCCCCGGGGAGCTGTTTTTT
>TRBJ2-1|TRBV5-6|.|.
CASSPDTGSDYNEQFF
TGTGCCAGCAGCCCGGACACAGGATCCGACTACAATGAGCAGTTCTTC
>TRBJ2-7|TRBV27|.|TRBD1
CASSLYLPMGQGPYEQYF
TGTGCCAGCAGTTTATACCTCCCCATGGGACAGGGACCCTACGAGCAGTACTTC